These T cell receptor beta chains were read from a single sample in a study of tumor-infiltrating lymphocytes in primary liver carcinoma. Each CDR3 protein gets one entry after TCRdb re-called the multiplex PCR reads with MiXCR. In the table there are about 310,000 distinct CDR3 sequences, about 60% of which are singletons. Specimen: peripheral blood. The origin of the receptors is a middle-aged man with primary liver carcinoma and hepatitis B virus infection. The CDR3 runs from the conserved cysteine through the conserved F or W. A D gene is named only where the DNA matches it firmly. Where a row states a size, it is once, few, many or the class of an expanded clone; other rows omit it.

TRBD2	TRBV5-1	.	TRBJ2-7	CASSSREGPIYEQYF	TGCGCCAGCAGCTCCCGGGAGGGCCCAATCTACGAGCAGTACTTC
TRBD1	TRBV28	few	TRBJ2-5	CASSTSQGAVGTQYF	TGTGCCAGCAGCACGTCCCAGGGGGCAGTGGGGACCCAGTACTTC
.	TRBV4-3	.	TRBJ2-4	CTSCQEEGSIQYF	TGCACCAGCTGCCAAGAGGAGGGCAGTATTCAGTACTTC
.	TRBV7-9	few	TRBJ2-7	CASSPREGNDIYEQYF	TGTGCCAGCAGCCCCCGTGAGGGGAATGATATCTACGAGCAGTACTTC
.	TRBV6-2/TRBV6-3	many	TRBJ2-5	CASSQKETQYF	TGTGCCAGCAGCCAAAAAGAGACCCAGTACTTC
TRBD1	TRBV6-2/TRBV6-3	few	TRBJ1-1	CASRDLTGSLEAFF	TGTGCCAGCAGGGACCTGACAGGGTCTCTTGAAGCTTTCTTT
.	TRBV11-3	.	TRBJ2-7	CVSSFKGGFSYGQYF	TGTGTCAGCAGCTTTAAAGGGGGTTTCTCCTACGGGCAGTACTTC
.	TRBV4-2	many	TRBJ2-7	CASSLTESSYEQYF	TGTGCCAGCAGCCTGACAGAAAGCTCCTACGAGCAGTACTTC
TRBD2	TRBV6-5	.	TRBJ2-1	CANSPRTGGEHFF	TGTGCCAACAGTCCCCGTACGGGGGGTGAGCACTTCTTC
TRBD1	TRBV29-1	.	TRBJ2-2	CSVGGGGARGQTGELFF	TGTAGCGTTGGGGGCGGTGGGGCCAGGGGGCAAACCGGGGAGCTGTTTTTT
.	TRBV25-1	many	TRBJ2-5	CASSLNSETQYF	TGTGCCAGCAGTCTAAACTCAGAGACCCAGTACTTC
TRBD1	TRBV11-2	many	TRBJ2-5	CASSHNRGPGETQYF	TGTGCCAGCAGCCACAACAGGGGGCCAGGCGAGACCCAGTACTTC
.	TRBV6-1	few	TRBJ1-2	CASSEAGGGYGYTF	TGTGCCAGCAGTGAAGCTGGGGGAGGCTATGGCTACACCTTC
TRBD1	TRBV6-6	few	TRBJ1-5	CASSYSSAGQGANQPQHF	TGTGCCAGCAGTTACTCATCCGCAGGACAGGGGGCCAATCAGCCCCAGCATTTT
.	TRBV14	once	TRBJ2-7	CASSYRDGSVIYEQYF	TGTGCCAGCAGCTATCGGGATGGTAGCGTTATCTACGAGCAGTACTTC
.	TRBV7-9	.	TRBJ2-2	CASSSRDLMTGELFF	TGTGCCAGCAGCTCCCGGGACCTGATGACCGGGGAGCTGTTTTTT
TRBD2	TRBV6-5	.	TRBJ2-2	CVSTFGGSTGELFF	TGTGTCAGCACCTTCGGGGGGAGTACCGGGGAGCTGTTTTTT
TRBD1	TRBV12-3/TRBV12-4	.	TRBJ1-5	CASTGTGNQLQHF	TGTGCCAGCACTGGGACAGGCAATCAGCTCCAGCATTTC
.	TRBV12-5	.	TRBJ2-1	CASGLAGHGSFEQLF	TGTGCTAGTGGTTTAGCGGGTCATGGTTCTTTTGAGCAGCTCTTC
.	TRBV29-1	.	TRBJ2-2	CIAKGNGELFF	TGCATCGCCAAGGGGAACGGAGAGCTGTTTTTT
.	TRBV30	.	TRBJ2-1	CVWIKGYEQFF	TGTGTCTGGATAAAAGGATATGAGCAGTTCTTC
.	TRBV11-2	.	TRBJ2-3	CASSTGESDTQYF	TGTGCCAGCAGCACGGGAGAGTCAGATACGCAGTATTTT
TRBD2	TRBV6-6	.	TRBJ2-5	CANNKLLADQETQYF	TGTGCCAACAATAAATTACTAGCGGACCAAGAGACCCAGTACTTC
.	TRBV12-3/TRBV12-4	.	TRBJ2-7	CASSRSHSGDEQYF	TGTGCCAGCAGTCGCTCCCACAGCGGTGACGAGCAGTACTTC
TRBD1	TRBV14	once	TRBJ2-3	CASSLGQGGITDTQYF	TGTGCCAGCAGCCTGGGACAGGGAGGGATCACAGATACGCAGTATTTT
.	TRBV2	.	TRBJ1-2	CASSELGAGNGYTF	TGTGCCAGCAGTGAATTGGGGGCGGGGAATGGCTACACCTTC
.	TRBV28	.	TRBJ2-3	CANSLRYITDTQYF	TGTGCCAACAGTCTGAGATATATCACAGATACGCAGTATTTT
TRBD2	TRBV11-2	many	TRBJ2-1	CATRGAVSYNEQFF	TGTGCCACGCGGGGGGCCGTTTCCTACAATGAGCAGTTCTTC
TRBD1	TRBV11-2	.	TRBJ2-6	CAGNWDRAGANVLTF	TGTGCCGGCAACTGGGACAGGGCTGGGGCCAACGTCCTGACTTTC
.	TRBV29-1	.	TRBJ2-5	CSIELNIQETQYF	TGCAGCATTGAACTCAATATCCAAGAGACCCAGTACTTC
.	TRBV11-2	.	TRBJ2-5	CVNTYSTGTSVTGTQYF	TGTGTCAACACCTATTCAACCGGGACCTCCGTGACGGGGACCCAGTACTTC
TRBD1	TRBV24-1	many	TRBJ2-3	CATSDLSGQGRDTQYF	TGTGCCACCAGTGACCTCTCAGGACAGGGAAGAGATACGCAGTATTTT
TRBD2	TRBV6-2/TRBV6-3	.	TRBJ2-7	CASSLSGLAGGPYDLYF	TGTGCCAGCAGTCTCTCCGGACTAGCGGGAGGGCCCTACGATCTGTACTTC
.	TRBV11-2	.	TRBJ2-1	CASNLARGNNNEQFF	TGCGCCAGCAACTTAGCCAGGGGTAATAACAATGAGCAGTTCTTC
TRBD2	TRBV6-5	many	TRBJ2-5	CASRLAGAQETQYF	TGTGCCAGCAGACTAGCGGGAGCTCAAGAGACCCAGTACTTC
TRBD1	TRBV30	.	TRBJ2-2	CAWEGQGFTGELFF	TGTGCCTGGGAGGGACAGGGGTTCACCGGGGAGCTGTTTTTT
.	TRBV5-4	.	TRBJ2-1	CASSFTHQRALSSYNEQFF	TGTGCCAGCAGCTTTACCCATCAAAGGGCGTTAAGCTCCTACAATGAGCAGTTCTTC
TRBD1	TRBV5-1	few	TRBJ1-2	CASSLGQGRAYGYTF	TGCGCCAGCAGCTTGGGACAGGGGCGAGCCTATGGCTACACCTTC
TRBD2	TRBV19	.	TRBJ2-7	CATEGISGSPYEQYF	TGTGCCACCGAAGGGATTAGCGGGAGCCCCTACGAGCAGTACTTC
TRBD1	TRBV4-1	many	TRBJ2-4	CASSQRDRGENIQYF	TGCGCCAGCAGCCAACGGGACAGGGGGGAAAACATTCAGTACTTC
.	TRBV11-2	many	TRBJ1-2	CASSSPSSGDYGYTF	TGTGCCAGCAGCTCCCCCAGTAGCGGAGACTATGGCTACACCTTC
.	TRBV4-2	.	TRBJ2-1	CASSQDLQRSPRGYKQFF	TGTGCCAGCAGCCAAGATCTTCAGCGGTCACCGCGTGGGTATAAGCAGTTCTTC
.	TRBV6-6	few	TRBJ2-7	CASSWSAGIYEQYF	TGTGCCAGCAGTTGGTCCGCAGGGATCTACGAGCAGTACTTC
.	TRBV6-6	many	TRBJ1-3	CASSPWDSVSGNTIYF	TGTGCCAGCAGCCCTTGGGACTCGGTCTCTGGAAACACCATATATTTT
TRBD2	TRBV7-8	.	TRBJ2-1	CVSSLTSAHYNEHFF	TGTGTCAGCAGCTTGACTAGCGCACACTACAATGAGCACTTCTTC
.	TRBV6-1	few	TRBJ2-6	CASSEFPPNRVSGANVLTF	TGTGCCAGCAGTGAGTTCCCGCCCAACAGGGTCTCTGGGGCCAACGTCCTGACTTTC
.	TRBV12-3/TRBV12-4	many	TRBJ1-1	CASSLGGSTEAFF	TGTGCCAGCAGTCTGGGTGGGAGCACTGAAGCTTTCTTT
.	TRBV29-1	.	TRBJ1-1	CSAGALGQWGEAFF	TGCAGCGCTGGAGCTTTGGGCCAATGGGGTGAAGCTTTCTTT
TRBD1	TRBV6-6	.	TRBJ2-1	CVSSPGTGGIDEQFF	TGTGTCAGCAGTCCCGGGACAGGGGGCATAGATGAACAGTTCTTC
TRBD1	TRBV12-3/TRBV12-4	.	TRBJ2-5	CDSSPDRLETQYF	TGTGACAGCAGTCCGGACAGGCTTGAGACCCAGTACTTC
.	TRBV5-8	few	TRBJ2-3	CASSFHGDTQYF	TGTGCCAGCAGCTTCCATGGAGATACGCAGTATTTT
.	TRBV7-8	few	TRBJ2-7	CASSLRPEGGRYEQYF	TGTGCCAGCAGCTTACGACCCGAGGGAGGACGCTACGAGCAGTACTTC
.	TRBV11-1	.	TRBJ2-2	CASSLDPMGTGELYF	TGTGCCAGCAGCTTGGACCCTATGGGGACCGGGGAGTTGTATTTT
.	TRBV10-3	.	TRBJ1-2	CAISGSLIYGYTF	TGTGCCATCAGTGGGTCGTTAATCTATGGCTACACCTTC
.	TRBV29-1	many	TRBJ1-5	CSCGTSDLNQPQHF	TGCAGTTGCGGGACTTCAGACTTAAATCAGCCCCAGCATTTT
TRBD2	TRBV5-1	.	TRBJ2-2	CASSQGLAAKTGELFF	TGCGCCAGCAGCCAGGGACTAGCAGCGAAAACCGGGGAGCTGTTTTTT
.	TRBV5-6	.	TRBJ2-4	CTSSLEELAKNIQYF	TGTACCAGCAGCTTGGAGGAGTTAGCCAAAAACATTCAGTACTTC
.	TRBV4-1	.	TRBJ2-2	CASSQDGVSNIGELFF	TGCGCCAGCAGCCAAGATGGGGTATCGAACATCGGGGAGCTGTTTTTT
TRBD1	TRBV13	.	TRBJ2-7	CASSLYAGGAYEQYF	TGTGCCAGCAGCTTATATGCAGGGGGCGCGTACGAGCAGTACTTC
TRBD2	TRBV29-1	.	TRBJ2-7	CSGGLAAGSYEQYF	TGCAGCGGCGGACTAGCAGCAGGCTCCTATGAGCAGTACTTC